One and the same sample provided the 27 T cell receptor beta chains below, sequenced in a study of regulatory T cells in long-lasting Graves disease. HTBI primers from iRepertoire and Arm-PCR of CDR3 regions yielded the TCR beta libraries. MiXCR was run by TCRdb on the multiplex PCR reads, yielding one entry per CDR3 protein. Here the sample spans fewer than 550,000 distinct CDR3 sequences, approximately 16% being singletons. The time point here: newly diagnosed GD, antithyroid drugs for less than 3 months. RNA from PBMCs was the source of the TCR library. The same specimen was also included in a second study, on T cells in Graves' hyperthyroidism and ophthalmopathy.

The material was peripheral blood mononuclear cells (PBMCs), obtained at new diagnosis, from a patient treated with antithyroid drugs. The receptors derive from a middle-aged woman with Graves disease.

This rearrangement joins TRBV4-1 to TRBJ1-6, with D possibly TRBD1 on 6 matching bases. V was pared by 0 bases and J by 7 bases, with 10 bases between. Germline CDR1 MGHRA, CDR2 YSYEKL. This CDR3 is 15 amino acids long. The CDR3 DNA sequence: TGCGCCAGCAGCCAAGAAGGAGGGGGGAATTCACCCCTCCACTTT. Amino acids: CASSQEGGGNSPLHF.

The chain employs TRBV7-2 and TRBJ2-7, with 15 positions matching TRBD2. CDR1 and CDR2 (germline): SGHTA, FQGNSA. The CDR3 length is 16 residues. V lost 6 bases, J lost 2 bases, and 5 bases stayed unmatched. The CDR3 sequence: CASSLGLAGGTYEQYF. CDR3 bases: TGTGCCAGCAGTCTGGGACTAGCGGGGGGAACCTACGAGCAGTACTTC.

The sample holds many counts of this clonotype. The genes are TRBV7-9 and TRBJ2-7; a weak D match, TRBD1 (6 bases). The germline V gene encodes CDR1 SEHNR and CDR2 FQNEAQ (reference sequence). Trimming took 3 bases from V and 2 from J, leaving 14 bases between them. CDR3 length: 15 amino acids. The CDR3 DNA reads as TGTGCCAGCAGCTTCCAAGACAGGTCCACCTACGAGCAGTACTTC. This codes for CASSFQDRSTYEQYF.

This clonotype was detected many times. Here the CDR3 DNA reads TGTGCCACCAGTGATTTGGGGACCCAGAGGGCGCGGGGCTACACCTTC. As protein: CATSDLGTQRARGYTF. The chain carries TRBV24-1 and TRBJ1-2; maybe TRBD1 (5 bases). The germline V gene encodes CDR1 KGHDR and CDR2 SFDVKD. The CDR3 has 16 residues. The germline V and J ends were trimmed by 0 bases and 8 bases, with 18 bases remaining between them.

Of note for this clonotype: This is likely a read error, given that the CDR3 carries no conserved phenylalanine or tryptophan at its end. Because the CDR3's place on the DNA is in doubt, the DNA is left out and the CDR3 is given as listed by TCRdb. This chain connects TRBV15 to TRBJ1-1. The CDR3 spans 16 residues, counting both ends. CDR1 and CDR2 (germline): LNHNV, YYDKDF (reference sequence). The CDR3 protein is CATSRGLEGFYGRPMV.

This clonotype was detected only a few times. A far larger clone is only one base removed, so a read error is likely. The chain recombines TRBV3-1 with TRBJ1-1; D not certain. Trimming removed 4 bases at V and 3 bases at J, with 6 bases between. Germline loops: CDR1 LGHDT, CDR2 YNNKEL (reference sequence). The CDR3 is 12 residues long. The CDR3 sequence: CASSRLHTEAFF. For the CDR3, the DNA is TGTGCCAGCAGCCGATTGCACACTGAAGCTTTCTTT.

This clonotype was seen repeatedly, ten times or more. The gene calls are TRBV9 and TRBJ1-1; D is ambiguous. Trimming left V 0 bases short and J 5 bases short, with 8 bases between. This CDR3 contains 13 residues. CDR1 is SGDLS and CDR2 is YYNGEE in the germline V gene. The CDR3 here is CASSVGVGTEAFF. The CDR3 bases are TGTGCCAGCAGCGTAGGGGTAGGGACTGAAGCTTTCTTT.

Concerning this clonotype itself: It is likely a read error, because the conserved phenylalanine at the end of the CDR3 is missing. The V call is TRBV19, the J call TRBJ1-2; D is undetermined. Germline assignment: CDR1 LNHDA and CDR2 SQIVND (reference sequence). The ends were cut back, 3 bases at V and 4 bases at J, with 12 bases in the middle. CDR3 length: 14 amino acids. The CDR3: CASSIGQTSYGYTL. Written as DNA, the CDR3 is TGTGCCAGTAGTATTGGCCAGACGAGCTATGGCTACACCCTC.

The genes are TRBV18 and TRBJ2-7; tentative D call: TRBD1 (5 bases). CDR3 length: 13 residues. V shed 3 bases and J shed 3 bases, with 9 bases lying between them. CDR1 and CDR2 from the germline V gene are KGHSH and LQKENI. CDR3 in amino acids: CASSPDKNYEQYF. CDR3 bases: TGTGCCAGCTCACCGGACAAGAACTACGAGCAGTACTTC.

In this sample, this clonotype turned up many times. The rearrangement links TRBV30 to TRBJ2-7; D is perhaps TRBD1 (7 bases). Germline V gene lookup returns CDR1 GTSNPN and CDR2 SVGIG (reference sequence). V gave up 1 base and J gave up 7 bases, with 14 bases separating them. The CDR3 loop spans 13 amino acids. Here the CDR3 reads CAWSADRAGEQYF. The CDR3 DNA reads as TGTGCCTGGAGTGCCGACAGGGCGGGGGAGCAGTACTTC.

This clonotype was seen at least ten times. CDR3 sequence (DNA): TGTGCCAGCAGCACCCCCGGTCCAAGGGGAGCTTTCTTT. This sequence encodes CASSTPGPRGAFF. The chain is built from TRBV3-1 and TRBJ1-1; a possible D gene is TRBD1 (5 bases). Germline loops: CDR1 LGHDT, CDR2 YNNKEL (reference sequence). Trimming took 5 bases from V and 10 from J, leaving 17 bases between them. The CDR3 spans 13 residues.

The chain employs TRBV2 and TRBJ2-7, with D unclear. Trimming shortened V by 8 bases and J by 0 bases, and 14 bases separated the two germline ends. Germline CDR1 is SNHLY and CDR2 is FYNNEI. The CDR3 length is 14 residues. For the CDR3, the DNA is TGTGCCAGCGACCGTATCCCAATCTCCTACGAGCAGTACTTC. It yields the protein CASDRIPISYEQYF.

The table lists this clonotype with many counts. In DNA form, the CDR3 reads TGTGCCAGCAGTTTAGGGGCAGGCCTTAATGAAAAACTGTTTTTT. It specifies CASSLGAGLNEKLFF. The chain joins TRBV12-3 or TRBV12-4 to TRBJ1-4; D call uncertain. The V gene lost 1 base and the J gene lost 4 bases, with 10 bases spanning the gap. CDR3 length: 15 amino acids.

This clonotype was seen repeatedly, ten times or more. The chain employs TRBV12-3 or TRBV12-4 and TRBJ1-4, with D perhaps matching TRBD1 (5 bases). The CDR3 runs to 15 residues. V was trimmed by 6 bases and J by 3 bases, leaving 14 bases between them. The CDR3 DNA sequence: TGTGCCAGCAGAACCGGGGTGGGGGCTAATGAAAAACTGTTTTTT. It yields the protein CASRTGVGANEKLFF.

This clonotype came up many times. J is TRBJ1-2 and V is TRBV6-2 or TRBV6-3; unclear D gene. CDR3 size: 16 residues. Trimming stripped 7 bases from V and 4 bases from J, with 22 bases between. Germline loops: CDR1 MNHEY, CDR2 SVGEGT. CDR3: CASTQRELSGRYGYTF. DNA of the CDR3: TGTGCCAGCACCCAGAGGGAGCTTTCGGGTCGCTATGGCTACACCTTC.

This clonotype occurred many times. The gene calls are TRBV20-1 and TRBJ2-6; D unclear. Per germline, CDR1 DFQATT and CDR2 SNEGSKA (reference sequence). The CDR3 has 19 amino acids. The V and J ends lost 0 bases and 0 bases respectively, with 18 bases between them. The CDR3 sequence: CSARDDGPHGSSGANVLTF. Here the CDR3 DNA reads TGCAGTGCTAGAGATGATGGACCTCACGGTAGCTCTGGGGCCAACGTCCTGACTTTC.

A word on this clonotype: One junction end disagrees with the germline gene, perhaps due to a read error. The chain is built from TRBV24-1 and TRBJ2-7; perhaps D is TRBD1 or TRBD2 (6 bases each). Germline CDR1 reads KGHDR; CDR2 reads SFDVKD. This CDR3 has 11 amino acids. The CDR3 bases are TGTGCCAGCAGTTCCGAGGGGGGCTCCTACTTC. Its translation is CASSSEGGSYF.

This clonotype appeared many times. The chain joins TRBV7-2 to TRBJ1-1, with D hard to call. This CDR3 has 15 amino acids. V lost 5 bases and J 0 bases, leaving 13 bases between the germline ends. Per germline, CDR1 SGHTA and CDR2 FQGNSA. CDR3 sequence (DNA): TGTGCCAGCAGCCCCCTTGCGTTGATGAACACTGAAGCTTTCTTT. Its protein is CASSPLALMNTEAFF. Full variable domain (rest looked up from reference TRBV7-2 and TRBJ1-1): GAGVSQSPSNKVTEKGKDVELRCDPISGHTALYWYRQSLGQGLEFLIYFQGNSAPDKSGLPSDRFSAERTGGSVSTLTIQRTQQEDSAVYLCASSPLALMNTEAFFGQGTRLTVV.

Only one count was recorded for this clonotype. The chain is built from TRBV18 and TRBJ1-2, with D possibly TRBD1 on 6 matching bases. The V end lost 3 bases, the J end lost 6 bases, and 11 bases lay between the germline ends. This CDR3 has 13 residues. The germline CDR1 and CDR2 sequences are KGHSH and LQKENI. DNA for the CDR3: TGTGCCAGCTCACCCCCCGGGGGGCATGGCTACACCTTC. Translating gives CASSPPGGHGYTF.

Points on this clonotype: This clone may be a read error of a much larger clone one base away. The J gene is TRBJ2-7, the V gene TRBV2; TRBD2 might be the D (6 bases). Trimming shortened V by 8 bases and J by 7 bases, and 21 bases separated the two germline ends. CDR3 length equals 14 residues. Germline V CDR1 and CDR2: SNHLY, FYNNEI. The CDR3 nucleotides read TGTGCCAGCGTAGCGGCGCGGGTGATCAATGAGCAGTACTTC. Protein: CASVAARVINEQYF.

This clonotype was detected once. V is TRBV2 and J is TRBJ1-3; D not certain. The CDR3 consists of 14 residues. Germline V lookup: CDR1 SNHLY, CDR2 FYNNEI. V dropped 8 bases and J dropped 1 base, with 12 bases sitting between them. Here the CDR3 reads CASGVGSSGNTIYF. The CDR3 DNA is TGTGCCAGCGGAGTGGGGTCGTCTGGAAACACCATATATTTT.

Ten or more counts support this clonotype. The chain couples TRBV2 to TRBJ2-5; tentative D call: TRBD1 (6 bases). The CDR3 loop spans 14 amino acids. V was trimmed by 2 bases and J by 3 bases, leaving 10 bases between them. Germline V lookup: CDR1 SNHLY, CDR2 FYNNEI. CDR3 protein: CASSETGPKETQYF. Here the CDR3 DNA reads TGTGCCAGCAGTGAAACAGGGCCCAAAGAGACCCAGTACTTC.

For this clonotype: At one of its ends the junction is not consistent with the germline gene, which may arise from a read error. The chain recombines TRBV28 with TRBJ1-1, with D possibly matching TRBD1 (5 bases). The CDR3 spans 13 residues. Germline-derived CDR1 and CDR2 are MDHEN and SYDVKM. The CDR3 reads CASSLPSGAEASF. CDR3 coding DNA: TGTGCCAGCAGTTTACCAAGTGGGGCTGAAGCTTCCTTT. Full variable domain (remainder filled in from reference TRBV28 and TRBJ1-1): DVKVTQSSRYLVKRTGEKVFLECVQDMDHENMFWYRQDPGLGLRLIYFSYDVKMKEKGDIPEGYSVSREKKERFSLILESASTNQTSMYLCASSLPSGAEASFGQGTRLTVV.

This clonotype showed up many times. The CDR3 spells CASRDRGPNEQFF. The CDR3 nucleotides read TGTGCCAGCCGGGACAGGGGGCCCAATGAGCAGTTCTTC. The chain combines TRBV2 with TRBJ2-1; 12 bases align to TRBD1. Trimming took 8 bases from V and 6 from J; bases not matched to a gene: 2. Germline CDR1 and CDR2: SNHLY and FYNNEI. The CDR3 has 13 residues.

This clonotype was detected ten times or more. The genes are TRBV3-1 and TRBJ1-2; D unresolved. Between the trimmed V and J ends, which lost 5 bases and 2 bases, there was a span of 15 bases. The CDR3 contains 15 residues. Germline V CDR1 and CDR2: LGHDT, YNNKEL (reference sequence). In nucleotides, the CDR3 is TGTGCCAGCAGCATAAAAGGGAGGTGGAACTATGGCTACACCTTC. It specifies CASSIKGRWNYGYTF.

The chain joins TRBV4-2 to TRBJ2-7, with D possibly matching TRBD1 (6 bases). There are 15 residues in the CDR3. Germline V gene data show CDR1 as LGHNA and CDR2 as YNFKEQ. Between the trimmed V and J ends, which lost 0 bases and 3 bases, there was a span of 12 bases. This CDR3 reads CASSQDLGQSYEQYF. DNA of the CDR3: TGTGCCAGCAGCCAAGATCTCGGACAGAGCTACGAGCAGTACTTC.

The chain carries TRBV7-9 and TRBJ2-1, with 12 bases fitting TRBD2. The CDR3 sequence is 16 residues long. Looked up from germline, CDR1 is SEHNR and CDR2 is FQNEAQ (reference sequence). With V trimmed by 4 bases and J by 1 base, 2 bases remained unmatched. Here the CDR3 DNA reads TGTGCCAGCAGCTCCACTAGCGGGGGGTCCTACAATGAGCAGTTCTTC. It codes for CASSSTSGGSYNEQFF. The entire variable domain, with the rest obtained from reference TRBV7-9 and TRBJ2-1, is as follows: DTGVSQNPRHKITKRGQNVTFRCDPISEHNRLYWYRQTLGQGPEFLTYFQNEAQLEKSRLLSDRFSAERPKGSFSTLEIQRTEQGDSAMYLCASSSTSGGSYNEQFFGPGTRLTVL.